Included here is one TCR beta chain sequence, with context. The source of the sample is a study of T cell clones after liver transplantation. The CDR3 covers 14 residues. Trimming removed 9 bases at V and 4 bases at J, with 17 bases between. Looked up from germline, CDR1 is MNHEY and CDR2 is SVGAGI. The protocol was immunoSEQ multiplex PCR, while the TCRdb copy is restricted to in-frame clones and leaves out a portion. This table has 90,000 to 120,000 clones, 82% appearing once. This rearrangement joins TRBV6-5 to TRBJ2-3, with D maybe TRBD2 (5 bases). Sequences were derived from CD4+ T cells from blood, sampled before liver transplant. This TCR was recovered from a human donor who received a liver transplant. CDR3 region: CASGLGTRADTQYF. The CDR3, as DNA: TGTGCCAGTGGTTTGGGAACTAGGGCAGATACGCAGTATTTT.